The sequence of this T cell receptor beta chain was determined in a study of blood T cells in healthy people across ages. General study findings and limits: Long-lived donors had more naive CD4+ cells and higher diversity than aged donors. Across the age range, TCR beta diversity per million T cells fell in a roughly linear way. The unsorted PBMCs prevented any conclusive comparison of naive versus antigen-experienced cells.

Sample-barcoded 5' priming and a J-beta primer mix drove a second PCR of 7 to 11 cycles. TCRdb processed the 5' RACE reads anew with MiXCR; each CDR3 protein has one entry. The sample holds fewer than 2,000,000 distinct CDR3 sequences, around 35% seen once. CDR3 size: 14 residues. Germline CDR1 KGHSH, CDR2 LQKENI. The V gene lost 2 bases and the J gene lost 1 base, with 8 bases spanning the gap. Concerning this clonotype: The antigen remains undetermined.

Sequencing was carried out using blood. This sequence was found in a woman younger than 45 in good health. The J gene is TRBJ1-1, the V gene TRBV18; D is unclear. Here the CDR3 DNA reads TGTGCCAGCTCACCAGTACGGGAGAACACTGAAGCTTTCTTT. It translates to CASSPVRENTEAFF.